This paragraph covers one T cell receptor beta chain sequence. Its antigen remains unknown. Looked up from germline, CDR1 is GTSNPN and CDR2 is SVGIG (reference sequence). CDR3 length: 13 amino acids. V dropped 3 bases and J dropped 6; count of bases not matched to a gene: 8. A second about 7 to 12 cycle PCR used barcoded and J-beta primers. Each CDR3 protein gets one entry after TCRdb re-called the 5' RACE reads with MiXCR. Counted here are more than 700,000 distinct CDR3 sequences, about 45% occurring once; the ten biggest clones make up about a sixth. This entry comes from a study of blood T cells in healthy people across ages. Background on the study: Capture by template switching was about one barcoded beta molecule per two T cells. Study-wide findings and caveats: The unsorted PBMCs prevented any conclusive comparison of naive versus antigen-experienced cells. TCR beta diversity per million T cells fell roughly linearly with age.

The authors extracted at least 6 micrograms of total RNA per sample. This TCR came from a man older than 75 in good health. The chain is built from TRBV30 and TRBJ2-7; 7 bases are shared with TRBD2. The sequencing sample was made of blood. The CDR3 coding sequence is TGTGCCTGGAGGTTGCGGGGGTTTGGCGAGCAGTACTTC. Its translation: CAWRLRGFGEQYF.